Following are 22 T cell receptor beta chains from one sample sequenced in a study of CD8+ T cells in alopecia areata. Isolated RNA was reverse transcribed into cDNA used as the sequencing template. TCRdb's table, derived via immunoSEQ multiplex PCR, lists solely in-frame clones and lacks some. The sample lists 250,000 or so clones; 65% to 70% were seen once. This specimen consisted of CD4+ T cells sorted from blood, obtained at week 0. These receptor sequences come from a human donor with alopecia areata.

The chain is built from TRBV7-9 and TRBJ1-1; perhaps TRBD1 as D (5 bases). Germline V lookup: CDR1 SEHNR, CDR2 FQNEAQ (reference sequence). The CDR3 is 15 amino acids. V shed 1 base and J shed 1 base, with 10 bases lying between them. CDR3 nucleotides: TGTGCCAGCAGCTTAGTAGTCGGACAGAACACTGAAGCTTTCTTT. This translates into CASSLVVGQNTEAFF.

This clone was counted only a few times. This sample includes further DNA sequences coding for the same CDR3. CDR3 protein: CSALTGPYEQYF. CDR3 bases: TGCAGCGCCCTCACAGGTCCCTACGAGCAGTACTTC. This chain joins TRBV29-1 and TRBJ2-7; possible D gene TRBD1, 5 bases. This CDR3 has 12 amino acids. Germline V gene data show CDR1 as SQVTM and CDR2 as ANQGSEA. Trimming stripped 7 bases from V and 2 bases from J, with 12 bases between.

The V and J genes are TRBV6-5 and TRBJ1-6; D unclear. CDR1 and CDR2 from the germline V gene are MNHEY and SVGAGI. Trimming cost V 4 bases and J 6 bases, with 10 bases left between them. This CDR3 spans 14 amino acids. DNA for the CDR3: TGTGCCAGCAGTTTAAACAGATTTAATTCACCCCTCCACTTT. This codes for CASSLNRFNSPLHF.

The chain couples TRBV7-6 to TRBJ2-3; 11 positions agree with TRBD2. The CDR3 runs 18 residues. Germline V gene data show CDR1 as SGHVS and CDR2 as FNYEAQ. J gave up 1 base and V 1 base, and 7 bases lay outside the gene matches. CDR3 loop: CASSLGTASGGRTDTQYF. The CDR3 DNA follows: TGTGCCAGCAGCTTAGGAACGGCTAGCGGGGGGCGCACAGATACGCAGTATTTT.

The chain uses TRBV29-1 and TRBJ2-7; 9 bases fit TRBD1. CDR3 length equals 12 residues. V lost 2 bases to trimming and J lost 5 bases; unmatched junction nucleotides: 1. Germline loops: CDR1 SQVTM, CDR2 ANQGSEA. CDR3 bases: TGCAGCGTTGAAACAGGGGGCGACGAGCAGTACTTC. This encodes CSVETGGDEQYF.

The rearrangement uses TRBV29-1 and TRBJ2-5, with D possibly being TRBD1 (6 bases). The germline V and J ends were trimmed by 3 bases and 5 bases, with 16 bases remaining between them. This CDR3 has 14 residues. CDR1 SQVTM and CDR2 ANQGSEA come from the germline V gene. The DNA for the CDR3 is TGCAGCGTTGAGCCCCAGGGGCGCGTGGAGACCCAGTACTTC. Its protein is CSVEPQGRVETQYF.

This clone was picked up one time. The CDR3: CASSPLGTGYEQYF. The CDR3 DNA follows: TGCGCCAGCAGCCCCCTCGGGACCGGCTACGAGCAGTACTTC. This chain uses TRBV5-1 with TRBJ2-7; the D call may be TRBD1 or TRBD2 (5 bases each). The V end was cut by 4 bases, the J end by 3 bases, with 14 bases between. The germline V gene encodes CDR1 SGHRS and CDR2 YFSETQ. The CDR3 is made up of 14 amino acids.

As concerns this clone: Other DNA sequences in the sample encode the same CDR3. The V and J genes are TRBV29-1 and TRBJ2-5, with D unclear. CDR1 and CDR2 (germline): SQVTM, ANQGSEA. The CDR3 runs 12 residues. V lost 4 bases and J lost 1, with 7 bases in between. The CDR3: CSVGQSQETQYF. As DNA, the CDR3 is TGCAGCGTTGGGCAGAGCCAAGAGACCCAGTACTTC.

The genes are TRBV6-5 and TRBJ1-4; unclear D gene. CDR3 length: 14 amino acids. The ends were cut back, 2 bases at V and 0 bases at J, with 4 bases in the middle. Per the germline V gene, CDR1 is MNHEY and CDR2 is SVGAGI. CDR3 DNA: TGTGCCAGCAGTTACGTGACAACTAATGAAAAACTGTTTTTT. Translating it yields CASSYVTTNEKLFF.

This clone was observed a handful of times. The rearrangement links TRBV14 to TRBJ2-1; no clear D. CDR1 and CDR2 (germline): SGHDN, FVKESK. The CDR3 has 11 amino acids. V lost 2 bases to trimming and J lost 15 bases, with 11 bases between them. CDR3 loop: CASSQTRTMFF. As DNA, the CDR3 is TGTGCCAGCAGCCAAACAAGAACGATGTTCTTC.

CDR3 amino acids: CASGMETQYF. The CDR3 DNA reads TGTGCCAGCGGGATGGAGACCCAGTACTTC. V is TRBV2 and J is TRBJ2-5; D ambiguous. The CDR3 contains 10 residues. Germline V CDR1 and CDR2: SNHLY, FYNNEI. V shed 8 bases and J shed 5 bases, with 6 bases lying between them.

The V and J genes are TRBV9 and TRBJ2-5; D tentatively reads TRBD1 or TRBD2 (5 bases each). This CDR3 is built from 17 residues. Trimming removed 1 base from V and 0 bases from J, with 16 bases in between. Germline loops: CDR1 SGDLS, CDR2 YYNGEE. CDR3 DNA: TGTGCCAGCAGCGTACGGTCGGGGCGAGGCGACCAAGAGACCCAGTACTTC. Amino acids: CASSVRSGRGDQETQYF.

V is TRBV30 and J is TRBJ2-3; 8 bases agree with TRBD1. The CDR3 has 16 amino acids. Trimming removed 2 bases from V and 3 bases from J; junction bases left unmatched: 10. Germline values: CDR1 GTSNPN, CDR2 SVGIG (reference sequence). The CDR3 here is CAWSPWTGNPTDTQYF. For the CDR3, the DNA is TGTGCCTGGAGTCCCTGGACAGGGAACCCGACAGATACGCAGTATTTT.

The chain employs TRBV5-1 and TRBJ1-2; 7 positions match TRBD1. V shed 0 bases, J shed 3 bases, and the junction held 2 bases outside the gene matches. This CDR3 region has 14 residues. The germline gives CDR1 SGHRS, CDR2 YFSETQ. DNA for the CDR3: TGCGCCAGCAGCTTGGGACAGGGACACTATGGCTACACCTTC. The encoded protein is CASSLGQGHYGYTF.

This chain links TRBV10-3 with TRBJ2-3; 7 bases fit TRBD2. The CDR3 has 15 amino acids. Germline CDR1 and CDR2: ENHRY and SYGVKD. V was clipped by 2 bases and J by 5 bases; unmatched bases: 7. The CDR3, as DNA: TGTGCCATCAGTGAGAAGGCGGGGGTAGTAGATACGCAGTATTTT. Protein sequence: CAISEKAGVVDTQYF.

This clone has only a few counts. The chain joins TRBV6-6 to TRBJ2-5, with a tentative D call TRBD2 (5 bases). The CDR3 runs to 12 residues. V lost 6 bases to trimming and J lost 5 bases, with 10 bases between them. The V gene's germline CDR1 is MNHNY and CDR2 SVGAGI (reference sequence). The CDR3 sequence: CASSLGVETQYF. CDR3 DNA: TGTGCCAGCAGCCTCGGGGTGGAGACCCAGTACTTC.

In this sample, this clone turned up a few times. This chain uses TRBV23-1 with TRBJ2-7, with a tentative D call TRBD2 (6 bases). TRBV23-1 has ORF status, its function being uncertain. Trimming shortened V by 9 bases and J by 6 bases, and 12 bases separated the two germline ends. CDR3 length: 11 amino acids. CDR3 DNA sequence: TGCGCCAGTAGGCGGGGACTCGAGCAGTACTTC. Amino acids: CASRRGLEQYF.

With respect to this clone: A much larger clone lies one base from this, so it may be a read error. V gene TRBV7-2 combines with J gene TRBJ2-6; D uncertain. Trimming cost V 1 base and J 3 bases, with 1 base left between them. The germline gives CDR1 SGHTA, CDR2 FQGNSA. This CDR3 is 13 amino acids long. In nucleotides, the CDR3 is TGTGCCAGCAGCTTAGTTGGGGCCAACGTCCTGACTTTC. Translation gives CASSLVGANVLTF.

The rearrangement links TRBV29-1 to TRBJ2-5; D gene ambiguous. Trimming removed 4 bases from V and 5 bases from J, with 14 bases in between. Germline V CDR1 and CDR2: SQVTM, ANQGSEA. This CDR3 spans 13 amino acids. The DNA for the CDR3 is TGCAGCGTTGCGCAGGACCCTCGGGAGACCCAGTACTTC. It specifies CSVAQDPRETQYF.

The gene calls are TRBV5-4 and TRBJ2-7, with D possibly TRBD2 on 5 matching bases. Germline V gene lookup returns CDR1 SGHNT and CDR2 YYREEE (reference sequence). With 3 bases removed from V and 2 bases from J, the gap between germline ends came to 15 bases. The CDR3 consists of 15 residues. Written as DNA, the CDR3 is TGTGCCAGCAGCTCCCTCGCTGAGAGGGCCTACGAGCAGTACTTC. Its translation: CASSSLAERAYEQYF. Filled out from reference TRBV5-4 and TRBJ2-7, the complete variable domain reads ETGVTQSPTHLIKTRGQQVTLRCSSQSGHNTVSWYQQALGQGPQFIFQYYREEENGRGNFPPRFSGLQFPNYSSELNVNALELDDSALYLCASSSLAERAYEQYFGPGTRLTVT.

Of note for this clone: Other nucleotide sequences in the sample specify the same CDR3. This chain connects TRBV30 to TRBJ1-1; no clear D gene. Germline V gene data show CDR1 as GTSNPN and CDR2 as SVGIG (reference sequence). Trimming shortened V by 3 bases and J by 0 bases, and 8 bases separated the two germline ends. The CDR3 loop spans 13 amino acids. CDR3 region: CAWRDSLNTEAFF. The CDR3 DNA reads TGTGCCTGGAGGGACTCACTGAACACTGAAGCTTTCTTT.

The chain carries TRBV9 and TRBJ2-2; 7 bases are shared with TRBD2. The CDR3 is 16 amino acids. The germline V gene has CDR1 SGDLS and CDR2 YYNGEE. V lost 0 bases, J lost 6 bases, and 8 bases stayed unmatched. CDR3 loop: CASSVGASGGAGELFF. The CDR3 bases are TGTGCCAGCAGCGTAGGAGCTAGCGGAGGGGCCGGGGAGCTGTTTTTT.